The 28 T cell receptor beta chains in this list originate from one sample, sequenced in a study of low-dose radiotherapy and immunotherapy resistance in tumors. Gene-specific TRAV and TRBV primers were used for first-strand cDNA, covering alpha and beta chains. The authors ran around 20 PCR cycles to amplify TCRs with a constant-region primer and V-primer adapter. TCRdb reprocessed the reads with MiXCR, giving one entry per CDR3 protein. This table holds about 60,000 distinct CDR3 sequences, approximately 26% found once. Documented time point: before trial treatment. Material: PBMCs, obtained before treatment. The receptors originated from a male donor with prostate cancer.

This clonotype appeared many times. One junction end disagrees with the germline gene, perhaps due to a read error. The chain joins TRBV5-1 to TRBJ1-5; maybe TRBD1 (6 bases). The CDR3 length is 15 residues. The germline V gene has CDR1 SGHRS and CDR2 YFSETQ. In DNA form, the CDR3 reads TGTGCCAGCAGCTTGGGCCCCGGGGGCGAACAGCCCCAGCATTTT. Its protein is CASSLGPGGEQPQHF.

The V gene is TRBV28, the J gene TRBJ1-5; D remains ambiguous. Germline V gene data show CDR1 as MDHEN and CDR2 as SYDVKM. The CDR3 spans 14 residues. V lost 6 bases and J lost 3, with 12 bases in between. The CDR3 DNA follows: TGTGCCAGCAGAGCAGAGTTGGCCAATCAGCCCCAGCATTTT. This sequence encodes CASRAELANQPQHF.

As concerns this clonotype: This likely reflects a read error, since a far larger clone is one base away. The chain couples TRBV6-1 to TRBJ2-7, with 9 bases matching TRBD1. This CDR3 is 14 amino acids long. Germline lookup yields CDR1 MNHNS and CDR2 SASEGT. Losses at the gene ends were 8 bases for V and 7 bases for J; bases not matched to a gene: 12. The CDR3 loop is CASWDRAHSEEQYF. Here the CDR3 DNA reads TGTGCCAGCTGGGACAGGGCCCACTCTGAGGAGCAGTACTTC.

In its sample, this clonotype was seen many times. The chain combines TRBV20-1 with TRBJ2-3; no clear D gene. V was cut by 1 base and J by 5 bases, with 16 bases left in between. CDR1 is DFQATT, CDR2 SNEGSKA, per germline (reference sequence). CDR3 length equals 15 residues. CDR3 residues: CSARVKTKIQDTQYF. The CDR3, as DNA: TGCAGTGCTAGAGTTAAGACCAAAATACAAGATACGCAGTATTTT.

Many counts were recorded for this clonotype. This chain links TRBV2 with TRBJ2-1, with 8 bases lining up with TRBD1. Germline CDR1 reads SNHLY; CDR2 reads FYNNEI. This CDR3 has 14 amino acids. V lost 6 bases, J lost 3 bases, and 4 bases stayed unmatched. CDR3 loop: CASSDRGNYNEQFF. The CDR3 DNA sequence: TGTGCCAGCAGCGACAGGGGCAACTACAATGAGCAGTTCTTC.

This clonotype has a count of ten or more. V and J are TRBV20-1 and TRBJ2-6; TRBD1 matches at 8 bases. The CDR3 sequence is 18 residues long. CDR1 is DFQATT and CDR2 is SNEGSKA in the germline V gene (reference sequence). J gave up 1 base and V 6 bases, and 14 bases lay outside the gene matches. The CDR3 protein is CSAVRRQGTISGANVLTF. The DNA for the CDR3 is TGCAGTGCCGTTCGCCGACAGGGGACAATTTCTGGGGCCAACGTCCTGACTTTC.

This clonotype was counted between two and nine times. The chain is built from TRBV18 and TRBJ2-3; D gene uncertain. This CDR3 region has 13 residues. Germline V gene sequence: CDR1 KGHSH, CDR2 LQKENI. V shed 6 bases and J shed 4 bases, with 11 bases lying between them. In DNA form, the CDR3 reads TGTGCCAGCTCCCCCCAGGCGGCAGATACGCAGTATTTT. Translation gives CASSPQAADTQYF.

The rearrangement uses TRBV10-3 and TRBJ1-1; D remains unclear. V lost 2 bases and J 1 base, leaving 14 bases between the germline ends. The CDR3 sequence is 16 residues long. The germline V gene encodes CDR1 ENHRY and CDR2 SYGVKD. CDR3 sequence: CAISEGKSARNTEAFF. CDR3 nucleotide sequence: TGTGCCATCAGTGAGGGGAAGTCCGCCAGGAACACTGAAGCTTTCTTT.

This clonotype appeared many times. This rearrangement joins TRBV7-2 to TRBJ1-6; D remains unclear. V lost 3 bases, J lost 9 bases, and 9 bases lay in between. The CDR3 has 13 residues. Germline V gene sequence: CDR1 SGHTA, CDR2 FQGNSA. This CDR3 reads CASSLTQFSPLHF. As DNA, the CDR3 is TGTGCCAGCAGCTTGACCCAATTTTCACCCCTCCACTTT.

This clonotype was seen many times. V and J are TRBV6-5 and TRBJ2-7, with D maybe TRBD1 (5 bases). CDR3 size: 14 residues. Germline-derived CDR1 and CDR2 are MNHEY and SVGAGI. V was trimmed by 6 bases and J by 6 bases, leaving 18 bases between them. CDR3 loop: CASRMTELGFEQYF. DNA of the CDR3: TGTGCCAGCAGGATGACAGAGCTCGGGTTCGAGCAGTACTTC.

This clonotype was counted ten times or more. The chain has TRBV14 and TRBJ1-1, with a possible D match to TRBD1 (5 bases). The length of the CDR3 is 13 residues. V lost 5 bases to trimming and J lost 6 bases, with 13 bases between them. Germline V gene sequence: CDR1 SGHDN, CDR2 FVKESK. The CDR3, as DNA: TGTGCCAGCAGCGAAAAACAGGTCTCTGAAGCTTTCTTT. Residues: CASSEKQVSEAFF.

The table lists this clonotype with many counts. The rearrangement links TRBV13 to TRBJ2-7; D is perhaps TRBD1 (5 bases). The length of the CDR3 is 14 residues. Germline V gene lookup returns CDR1 PRHDT and CDR2 FYEKMQ (reference sequence). Trimming cost V 2 bases and J 2 bases, with 10 bases left between them. In nucleotides, the CDR3 is TGTGCCAGCAGCTTAAAGACAGATCCCTACGAGCAGTACTTC. As protein: CASSLKTDPYEQYF.

This clonotype was counted ten times or more. The chain recombines TRBV25-1 with TRBJ1-2; D not resolved. CDR3 size: 12 residues. The V end lost 5 bases, the J end lost 4 bases, and 8 bases lay between the germline ends. Germline CDR1 reads MGHDK; CDR2 reads SYGVNS. DNA for the CDR3: TGTGCCAGCAGTAATGGGGTCTATGGCTACACCTTC. Translated: CASSNGVYGYTF.

In this sample, this clonotype turned up many times. This rearrangement joins TRBV9 to TRBJ2-7; D possibly matches TRBD1 or TRBD2 (5 bases each). The CDR3 spans 17 residues. The V gene lost 0 bases and the J gene lost 2 bases, with 18 bases spanning the gap. The germline CDR1 and CDR2 sequences are SGDLS and YYNGEE. Here the CDR3 DNA reads TGTGCCAGCAGCGTAGGGGGTCAGGGACGGCGGCCCTACGAGCAGTACTTC. Its protein product is CASSVGGQGRRPYEQYF. Full variable domain (rest looked up from reference TRBV9 and TRBJ2-7): DSGVTQTPKHLITATGQRVTLRCSPRSGDLSVYWYQQSLDQGLQFLIQYYNGEERAKGNILERFSAQQFPDLHSELNLSSLELGDSALYFCASSVGGQGRRPYEQYFGPGTRLTVT.

In its sample, this clonotype was seen many times. The rearrangement joins TRBV5-6 to TRBJ2-7; TRBD1 matches at 8 bases. The CDR3 contains 13 residues. Germline V gene data show CDR1 as SGHDT and CDR2 as YYEEEE. The trim removed 4 bases at V and 3 bases at J, leaving 3 bases unmatched. CDR3 in DNA: TGTGCCAGCAGCACGACAGGGGTCTACGAGCAGTACTTC. Protein sequence: CASSTTGVYEQYF.

The CDR3: CASSLRTGGGNTIYF. Written as DNA, the CDR3 is TGCGCCAGCAGCCTAAGGACAGGTGGAGGAAACACCATATATTTT. This sequence joins TRBV5-1 and TRBJ1-3; 7 nucleotides agree with TRBD1. The trim removed 4 bases at V and 4 bases at J, leaving 8 bases unmatched. This CDR3 spans 15 amino acids. Germline CDR1 SGHRS, CDR2 YFSETQ.

CDR3 sequence reads: CAWRLAPYQETQYF. The CDR3 DNA follows: TGTGCCTGGAGGCTAGCGCCGTACCAAGAGACCCAGTACTTC. The chain links TRBV30 to TRBJ2-5; D might be TRBD2 (6 bases). Germline CDR1 GTSNPN, CDR2 SVGIG (reference sequence). Trimming left V 3 bases short and J 0 bases short, with 11 bases between. The CDR3 extends over 14 amino acids. Looking up the rest from reference TRBV30 and TRBJ2-5 gives the full variable domain: SQTIHQWPATLVQPVGSPLSLECTVEGTSNPNLYWYRQAAGRGLQLLFYSVGIGQISSEVPQNLSASRPQDRQFILSSKKLLLSDSGFYLCAWRLAPYQETQYFGPGTRLLVL.

This clonotype has ten or more counts. V is TRBV6-2 or TRBV6-3 and J is TRBJ1-1, with D possibly TRBD1 on 6 matching bases. Per the germline V gene, CDR1 is MNHEY and CDR2 is SVGEGT. The CDR3 consists of 13 residues. Trimming pared 7 bases from V and 1 base from J, leaving 10 bases between. The CDR3 loop is CASKKGGNTEAFF. The CDR3, as DNA: TGTGCCAGCAAGAAGGGGGGGAACACTGAAGCTTTCTTT.

V gene TRBV6-2 or TRBV6-3 combines with J gene TRBJ1-5; D remains ambiguous. There are 17 residues in the CDR3. V shed 5 bases and J shed 0 bases, with 17 bases lying between them. The germline V gene has CDR1 MNHEY and CDR2 SVGEGT. CDR3 in amino acids: CASSDWQGLNSNQPQHF. As DNA, the CDR3 is TGTGCCAGCAGTGACTGGCAAGGGCTGAATAGCAATCAGCCCCAGCATTTT.

Ten or more counts support this clonotype. The rearrangement joins TRBV15 to TRBJ2-7; D gene unclear. The CDR3 contains 12 residues. Germline CDR1 reads LNHNV; CDR2 reads YYDKDF (reference sequence). Trimming pared 0 bases from V and 6 bases from J, leaving 6 bases between. CDR3 DNA: TGTGCCACCAGCAGAGATGGGCTCGAGCAGTACTTC. Protein sequence: CATSRDGLEQYF.

This clonotype appeared once. V usage is TRBV19 and J usage is TRBJ2-2, with 8 bases fitting TRBD2. V trimming: 7 bases; J trimming: 6 bases; junction bases outside the gene matches: 16. Germline CDR1 and CDR2: LNHDA and SQIVND (reference sequence). The length of the CDR3 is 17 residues. The DNA for the CDR3 is TGTGCCAGTAAACGCGGAAGCGGGAGTATCGGGGCCGGGGAGCTGTTTTTT. Translated, it gives CASKRGSGSIGAGELFF.

This clonotype was seen ten or more times. This chain uses TRBV11-2 with TRBJ2-7; D gene ambiguous. Trimming shortened V by 1 base and J by 2 bases, and 12 bases separated the two germline ends. The CDR3 length is 15 residues. The germline CDR1 and CDR2 sequences are SGHAT and FQNNGV. The CDR3 loop is CASSLVSRFTYEQYF. In DNA form, the CDR3 reads TGTGCCAGCAGCTTAGTATCCAGGTTTACCTACGAGCAGTACTTC.

This clonotype was detected many times. This rearrangement joins TRBV2 to TRBJ2-5; a possible D gene is TRBD2 (5 bases). Deletions cut 0 bases from V and 5 bases from J, with 13 bases between. This CDR3 region has 15 residues. Germline V CDR1 and CDR2: SNHLY, FYNNEI. CDR3 protein: CASSEAGSSGETQYF. In nucleotides, the CDR3 is TGTGCCAGCAGTGAAGCAGGATCGTCGGGGGAGACCCAGTACTTC. The full variable domain, its missing parts supplied by reference TRBV2 and TRBJ2-5, is EPEVTQTPSHQVTQMGQEVILRCVPISNHLYFYWYRQILGQKVEFLVSFYNNEISEKSEIFDDQFSVERPDGSNFTLKIRSTKLEDSAMYFCASSEAGSSGETQYFGPGTRLLVL.

About this clonotype: One base separates it from a far larger clone, so it is likely a read error. The rearrangement joins TRBV9 to TRBJ2-7; D possibly matches TRBD1 or TRBD2 (7 bases each). V was clipped by 3 bases and J by 5 bases, with 12 bases between them. Germline-derived CDR1 and CDR2 are SGDLS and YYNGEE. The length of the CDR3 is 13 residues. The CDR3 bases are TGTGCCAGCAGCGGACAGGGAGGGAACGAGCAGTACTTC. As protein: CASSGQGGNEQYF.

This chain connects TRBV2 to TRBJ1-5; D is ambiguous. The CDR3 spans 15 residues. Trimming shortened V by 6 bases and J by 6 bases, and 18 bases separated the two germline ends. Looked up from germline, CDR1 is SNHLY and CDR2 is FYNNEI. CDR3 DNA sequence: TGTGCCAGCAGGCCGGAACGGGGTGGAGGTCAGCCCCAGCATTTT. Residues: CASRPERGGGQPQHF.

As DNA, the CDR3 is TGTGCCATCAGTGAGTATGGAGGTCACACAGATACGCAGTATTTT. Translated: CAISEYGGHTDTQYF. V is TRBV10-3 and J is TRBJ2-3, with a weak D call TRBD2 (5 bases). Germline CDR1 and CDR2: ENHRY and SYGVKD. CDR3 length: 15 amino acids. Trimming shortened V by 1 base and J by 2 bases, and 10 bases separated the two germline ends.

This clonotype was seen at least ten times. The chain has TRBV10-2 and TRBJ1-1, with TRBD1 matching over 8 bases. Germline V gives CDR1 WSHSY, CDR2 SAAADI. Trimming took 6 bases from V and 4 from J; bases not matched to a gene: 10. CDR3 length: 15 residues. DNA for the CDR3: TGCGCCAGCAGAGCCGGGACAGGCTGGGGCACTGAAGCTTTCTTT. This sequence encodes CASRAGTGWGTEAFF.

To note about this clonotype: A far larger clone is one base from this, pointing to a likely read error. V and J are TRBV7-2 and TRBJ2-7; no definite D call. The CDR3 contains 12 residues. CDR1 SGHTA and CDR2 FQGNSA come from the germline V gene. V lost 1 base, J lost 7 bases, and 8 bases lay in between. The CDR3 DNA reads as TGTGCCAGCAGCTTAGGGTTAACTGAGCAGTACTTC. As protein: CASSLGLTEQYF.